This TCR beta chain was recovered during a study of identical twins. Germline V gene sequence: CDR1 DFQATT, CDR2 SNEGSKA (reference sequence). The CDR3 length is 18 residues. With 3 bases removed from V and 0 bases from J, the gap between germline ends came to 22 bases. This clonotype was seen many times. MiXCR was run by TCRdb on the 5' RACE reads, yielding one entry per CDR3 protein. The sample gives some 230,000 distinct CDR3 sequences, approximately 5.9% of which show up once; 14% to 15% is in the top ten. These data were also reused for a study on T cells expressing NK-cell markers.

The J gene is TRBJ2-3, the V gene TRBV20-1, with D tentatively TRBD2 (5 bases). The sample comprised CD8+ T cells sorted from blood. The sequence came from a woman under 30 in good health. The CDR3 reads CSASLYMEAVTSTDTQYF. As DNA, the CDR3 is TGCAGTGCTAGTCTATATATGGAAGCGGTGACTAGCACAGATACGCAGTATTTT.